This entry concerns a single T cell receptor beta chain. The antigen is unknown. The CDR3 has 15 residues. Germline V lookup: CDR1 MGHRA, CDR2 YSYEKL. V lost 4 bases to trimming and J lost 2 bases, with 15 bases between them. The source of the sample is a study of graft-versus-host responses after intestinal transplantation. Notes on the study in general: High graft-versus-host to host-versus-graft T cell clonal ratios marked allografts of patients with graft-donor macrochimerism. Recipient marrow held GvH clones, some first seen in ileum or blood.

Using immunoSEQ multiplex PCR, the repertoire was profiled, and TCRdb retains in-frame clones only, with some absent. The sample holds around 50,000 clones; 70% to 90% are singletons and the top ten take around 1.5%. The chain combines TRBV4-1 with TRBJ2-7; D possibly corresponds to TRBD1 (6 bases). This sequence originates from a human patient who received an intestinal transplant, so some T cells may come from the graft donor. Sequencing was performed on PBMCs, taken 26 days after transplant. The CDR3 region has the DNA TGCGCCAGCAGCCCCCGGGGCAGGGGTACCTACGAGCAGTACTTC. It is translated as CASSPRGRGTYEQYF.